A selection of T cell receptor beta chains follows, all from one sample in a study of Graves' ophthalmopathy and Graves' hyperthyroidism. In TCRdb, the multiplex PCR reads were re-called with MiXCR into one record per CDR3 protein. Here the sample spans about 620,000 distinct CDR3 sequences, about 20% being singletons. The sequenced sample was peripheral blood. The receptors stem from a young woman with stable Graves' hyperthyroidism. Some clones in this sample may be carry-over from other donors' samples. The CDR3 runs from the conserved cysteine through the conserved F or W. D genes are given only for firm matches. Clone size is shown for a subset of rows, as once, few, many or a class of expanded clone.

J gene: TRBJ2-7
V gene: TRBV11-1
D gene: TRBD2
clone size: many
CDR3 protein: CASSQPGLATEQYF
CDR3 DNA: TGTGCCAGCAGCCAACCGGGACTAGCGACCGAGCAGTACTTC

J gene: TRBJ2-7
V gene: TRBV29-1
D gene: .
clone size: .
CDR3 protein: CSVGTAYEQYF
CDR3 DNA: TGCAGCGTTGGGACAGCCTACGAGCAGTACTTC

J gene: TRBJ1-2
V gene: TRBV28
D gene: .
clone size: .
CDR3 protein: CASIPKGRHGYTF
CDR3 DNA: TGTGCCAGCATTCCCAAGGGACGTCATGGCTACACCTTC

J gene: TRBJ2-2
V gene: TRBV24-1
D gene: .
clone size: .
CDR3 protein: CATSHLRGDGELFF
CDR3 DNA: TGTGCCACCAGCCACCTTAGGGGCGACGGGGAGCTGTTTTTT

J gene: TRBJ2-7
V gene: TRBV14
D gene: .
clone size: many
CDR3 protein: CASSQGPGYQYEQYF
CDR3 DNA: TGTGCCAGCAGCCAAGGACCAGGATATCAATACGAGCAGTACTTC

J gene: TRBJ1-2
V gene: TRBV6-5
D gene: .
clone size: many
CDR3 protein: CASSWGGFYGYTF
CDR3 DNA: TGTGCCAGCAGTTGGGGCGGATTCTATGGCTACACCTTC

J gene: TRBJ1-1
V gene: TRBV29-1
D gene: .
clone size: many
CDR3 protein: CSVIREGGTEAFF
CDR3 DNA: TGCAGCGTCATCAGGGAAGGAGGCACTGAAGCTTTCTTT

J gene: TRBJ2-6
V gene: TRBV18
D gene: .
clone size: few
CDR3 protein: CASSPPGHPGGGANVLTF
CDR3 DNA: TGTGCCAGCTCACCACCGGGACATCCCGGTGGAGGGGCCAACGTCCTGACTTTC

J gene: TRBJ1-5
V gene: TRBV19
D gene: .
clone size: .
CDR3 protein: CASSHGRVNQPQHF
CDR3 DNA: TGTGCCAGTAGCCACGGACGGGTTAATCAGCCCCAGCATTTT

J gene: TRBJ2-5
V gene: TRBV12-3/TRBV12-4
D gene: .
clone size: many
CDR3 protein: CASSQYSDQETQYF
CDR3 DNA: TGTGCCAGCAGTCAATACAGTGACCAAGAGACCCAGTACTTC

J gene: TRBJ1-1
V gene: TRBV6-1
D gene: .
clone size: many
CDR3 protein: CASSERYMNTEAFF
CDR3 DNA: TGTGCCAGCAGTGAACGGTACATGAACACTGAAGCTTTCTTT

J gene: TRBJ1-1
V gene: TRBV18
D gene: .
clone size: .
CDR3 protein: CASSPGFKQLNTEAFF
CDR3 DNA: TGTGCCAGCTCACCAGGGTTTAAACAATTGAACACTGAAGCTTTCTTT

J gene: TRBJ1-1
V gene: TRBV27
D gene: TRBD1
clone size: many
CDR3 protein: CASSPSPTGGTEAFF
CDR3 DNA: TGTGCCAGCAGCCCCTCACCCACAGGGGGCACTGAAGCTTTCTTT

J gene: TRBJ1-5
V gene: TRBV6-1
D gene: .
clone size: few
CDR3 protein: CASSDNLGDQPQHF
CDR3 DNA: TGTGCCAGCAGTGACAACCTAGGGGATCAGCCCCAGCATTTT

J gene: TRBJ2-3
V gene: TRBV20-1
D gene: TRBD2
clone size: few
CDR3 protein: CSATLLAGGSTVDTQYF
CDR3 DNA: TGCAGTGCAACCCTCTTAGCGGGGGGGAGTACGGTAGATACGCAGTATTTT

J gene: TRBJ2-7
V gene: TRBV6-1
D gene: TRBD1
clone size: .
CDR3 protein: CASSEAPRTGSYEQYF
CDR3 DNA: TGTGCCAGCAGTGAAGCCCCACGGACAGGGTCCTACGAGCAGTACTTC

J gene: TRBJ1-5
V gene: TRBV12-3/TRBV12-4
D gene: .
clone size: many
CDR3 protein: CASSLGRENQPQHF
CDR3 DNA: TGTGCCAGCAGTTTGGGCAGAGAGAATCAGCCCCAGCATTTT

J gene: TRBJ2-7
V gene: TRBV20-1
D gene: TRBD2
clone size: .
CDR3 protein: CSARKLAGGVYEQYF
CDR3 DNA: TGCAGTGCGCGGAAACTAGCGGGGGGGGTTTACGAGCAGTACTTC

J gene: TRBJ2-7
V gene: TRBV19
D gene: TRBD2
clone size: many
CDR3 protein: CASSSSGGASYEQYF
CDR3 DNA: TGTGCCAGTAGTTCTAGCGGGGGGGCCTCCTACGAGCAGTACTTC

J gene: TRBJ2-6
V gene: TRBV6-5
D gene: .
clone size: many
CDR3 protein: CASSYSGVAGANVLTF
CDR3 DNA: TGTGCCAGCAGTTACTCAGGGGTAGCTGGGGCCAACGTCCTGACTTTC

J gene: TRBJ2-5
V gene: TRBV6-1
D gene: TRBD1
clone size: .
CDR3 protein: CASRQGGMETQYF
CDR3 DNA: TGTGCCTCCCGACAGGGGGGTATGGAGACCCAGTACTTC

J gene: TRBJ2-7
V gene: TRBV25-1
D gene: .
clone size: many
CDR3 protein: CASSEGTAIYEQYF
CDR3 DNA: TGTGCCAGCAGTGAAGGGACGGCTATATACGAGCAGTACTTC

J gene: TRBJ2-7
V gene: TRBV29-1
D gene: TRBD1
clone size: few
CDR3 protein: CSVQGQGANEQYF
CDR3 DNA: TGCAGCGTGCAAGGACAGGGGGCAAACGAGCAGTACTTC

J gene: TRBJ2-7
V gene: TRBV30
D gene: TRBD2
clone size: many
CDR3 protein: CAWGGGSYEQYF
CDR3 DNA: TGTGCCTGGGGGGGGGGATCCTACGAGCAGTACTTC

J gene: TRBJ2-7
V gene: TRBV20-1
D gene: .
clone size: many
CDR3 protein: CSAREQGQEQYF
CDR3 DNA: TGCAGTGCTAGAGAACAGGGCCAAGAGCAGTACTTC

J gene: TRBJ1-1
V gene: TRBV6-1
D gene: .
clone size: many
CDR3 protein: CASSEVGGTEAFF
CDR3 DNA: TGTGCCAGCAGTGAAGTTGGAGGCACTGAAGCTTTCTTT

J gene: TRBJ2-7
V gene: TRBV28
D gene: TRBD2
clone size: few
CDR3 protein: CASSSPEGLAGTDPYEQYF
CDR3 DNA: TGTGCCAGCAGTTCGCCTGAGGGACTAGCGGGAACGGATCCCTACGAGCAGTACTTC

J gene: TRBJ2-6
V gene: TRBV11-2
D gene: TRBD1
clone size: many
CDR3 protein: CASSFLSTGSGANVLTF
CDR3 DNA: TGTGCCAGCAGCTTTCTCTCGACAGGGTCTGGGGCCAACGTCCTGACTTTC

J gene: TRBJ1-6
V gene: TRBV6-5
D gene: TRBD1
clone size: many
CDR3 protein: CASRTLGQGAQTYNSPLHF
CDR3 DNA: TGTGCCAGCAGGACCCTGGGACAGGGGGCGCAGACCTATAATTCACCCCTCCACTTT

J gene: TRBJ1-2
V gene: TRBV28
D gene: .
clone size: few
CDR3 protein: CASSSQAGGYGYTF
CDR3 DNA: TGTGCCAGCAGTTCCCAAGCTGGGGGCTATGGCTACACCTTC

J gene: TRBJ2-1
V gene: TRBV20-1
D gene: TRBD2
clone size: few
CDR3 protein: CSANGGATNEQFF
CDR3 DNA: TGCAGTGCTAACGGGGGGGCCACCAATGAGCAGTTCTTC

J gene: TRBJ2-1
V gene: TRBV2
D gene: TRBD2
clone size: .
CDR3 protein: CASLAKRERSYNEQFF
CDR3 DNA: TGTGCCAGCTTAGCCAAGCGGGAACGGTCCTACAATGAGCAGTTCTTC

J gene: TRBJ2-7
V gene: TRBV20-1
D gene: .
clone size: many
CDR3 protein: CSARVGGITYEQYF
CDR3 DNA: TGCAGTGCTAGAGTAGGGGGGATCACCTACGAGCAGTACTTC

J gene: TRBJ2-7
V gene: TRBV20-1
D gene: .
clone size: .
CDR3 protein: CSTRVTTGPDGYEQYF
CDR3 DNA: TGCAGTACGCGGGTGACTACGGGACCCGACGGCTACGAGCAGTACTTC